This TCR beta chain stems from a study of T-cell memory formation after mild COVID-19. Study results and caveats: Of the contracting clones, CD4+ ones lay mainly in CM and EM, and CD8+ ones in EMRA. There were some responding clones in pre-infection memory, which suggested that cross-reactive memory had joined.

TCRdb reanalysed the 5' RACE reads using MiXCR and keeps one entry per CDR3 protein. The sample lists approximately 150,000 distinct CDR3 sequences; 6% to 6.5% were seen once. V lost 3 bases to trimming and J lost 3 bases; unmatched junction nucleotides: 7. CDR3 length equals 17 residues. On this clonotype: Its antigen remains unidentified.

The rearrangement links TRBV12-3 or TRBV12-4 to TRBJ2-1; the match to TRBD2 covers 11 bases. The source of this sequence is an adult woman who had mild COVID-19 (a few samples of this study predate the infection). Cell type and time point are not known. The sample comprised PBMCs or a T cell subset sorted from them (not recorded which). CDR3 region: CASSLRTSGQIYNEQFF. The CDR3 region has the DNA TGTGCCAGCAGTTTGCGGACTAGCGGGCAAATCTACAATGAGCAGTTCTTC.